The TCR beta chain described here comes from a study of blood T cell repertoires in COVID-19. The J segment lost 7 bases and the V segment lost 0 bases, leaving 12 bases of the junction unmatched. This CDR3 contains 18 residues. Germline V CDR1 and CDR2: ENHRY, SYGVKD. Clones were sequenced by immunoSEQ multiplex PCR, and TCRdb holds only the in-frame ones, with some missing. This table has 250,000 to 350,000 clones, approximately 85% appearing once. What was sequenced was peripheral blood. The sequence was collected from a human donor with COVID-19, enrolled during active disease. The donor label of this sample is uncertain. The V call is TRBV10-3, the J call TRBJ1-4, with 9 bases matching TRBD1. CDR3 in DNA: TGTGCCATCAGTGAGTCTCGGGGACAGGGTTCCGGGAGTGAAAAACTGTTTTTT. Protein sequence: CAISESRGQGSGSEKLFF.